Each of the 11 T cell receptor beta chains below was sequenced from the same sample in a study of CD8 T cells in ankylosing spondylitis. TCRdb reprocessed the 5' RACE reads with MiXCR, giving one entry per CDR3 protein. The table has around 160,000 distinct CDR3 sequences, roughly 11% seen once. The sequencing input was blood, either unsorted or a sorted T cell fraction (not recorded which). The receptors stem from a male donor with ankylosing spondylitis or in good health (not recorded which).

This clonotype has ten or more counts. The chain links TRBV12-3 or TRBV12-4 to TRBJ2-7, with D possibly TRBD1 on 6 matching bases. Deletions cut 6 bases from V and 7 bases from J, with 10 bases between. There are 11 residues in the CDR3. CDR3 coding DNA: TGTGCCAGCAGACAGGGTTGGGAGCAGTACTTC. Encoded protein: CASRQGWEQYF.

With regard to this clonotype: This could be a read error, since a much larger clone is one nucleotide away. The chain combines TRBV6-1 with TRBJ2-3, with D uncertain. There are 13 residues in the CDR3. Trimming left V 7 bases short and J 2 bases short, with 10 bases between. The V gene's germline CDR1 is MNHNS and CDR2 SASEGT. The CDR3 DNA is TGTGCCAGCATCTCCCGCACCACAGATACGCAGTATTTT. It translates to CASISRTTDTQYF.

The sample holds many counts of this clonotype. This sequence joins TRBV9 and TRBJ2-3; possible D gene TRBD2, 5 bases. The ends were cut back, 0 bases at V and 6 bases at J, with 8 bases in the middle. Germline CDR1 is SGDLS and CDR2 is YYNGEE. The CDR3 covers 13 residues. The CDR3 spells CASSVGKRDTQYF. The CDR3 nucleotides read TGTGCCAGCAGCGTAGGGAAGCGGGATACGCAGTATTTT.

As regards this clonotype: A much bigger clone sits one base away, suggesting this may be a read error. This sequence joins TRBV6-5 and TRBJ1-4; 10 bases map to TRBD1. CDR3 length: 14 residues. CDR1 and CDR2 (germline): MNHEY, SVGAGI. The V segment lost 4 bases and the J segment 8 bases; nucleotides outside the gene matches: 4. Here the CDR3 reads CASSWGTGDEKLFF. The DNA for the CDR3 is TGTGCCAGCAGTTGGGGGACAGGGGACGAAAAACTGTTTTTT.

The gene calls are TRBV12-3 or TRBV12-4 and TRBJ1-1; D gene ambiguous. The germline V and J ends were trimmed by 6 bases and 2 bases, with 7 bases remaining between them. The CDR3 has 12 amino acids. The CDR3 protein is CASRSGNTEAFF. CDR3 in DNA: TGTGCCAGCAGGTCAGGTAACACTGAAGCTTTCTTT.

This clonotype was seen only a few times. The V and J genes are TRBV11-2 and TRBJ2-7; 9 positions match TRBD1. The CDR3 has 15 amino acids. Trimming took 5 bases from V and 2 from J; bases not matched to a gene: 7. The germline CDR1 and CDR2 sequences are SGHAT and FQNNGV. CDR3 in amino acids: CASSQDGTGTYEQYF. CDR3 in DNA: TGTGCCAGCAGCCAAGACGGGACAGGGACCTACGAGCAGTACTTC.

This clonotype came up many times. This chain uses TRBV29-1 with TRBJ1-1; D gene ambiguous. CDR1 and CDR2 from the germline V gene are SQVTM and ANQGSEA. The CDR3 extends over 12 amino acids. With 4 bases removed from V and 0 bases from J, the gap between germline ends came to 6 bases. The DNA for the CDR3 is TGCAGCGTTGCCCACATGAACACTGAAGCTTTCTTT. Encoded protein: CSVAHMNTEAFF.

This clonotype was detected many times. The chain couples TRBV28 to TRBJ1-2, with 8 bases identical to TRBD1. J lost 4 bases, V lost 2 bases, and 9 bases had no gene match. The CDR3 loop spans 16 amino acids. Per germline, CDR1 MDHEN and CDR2 SYDVKM. CDR3 sequence: CASSLNRGSLTYGYTF. DNA of the CDR3: TGTGCCAGCAGTTTAAACAGGGGGTCCCTCACCTATGGCTACACCTTC.

The gene calls are TRBV11-3 and TRBJ2-7; 8 nucleotides agree with TRBD1. Germline V gene sequence: CDR1 SGHNT, CDR2 YENEEA. J was trimmed by 4 bases and V by 5 bases; bases with no gene match: 13. CDR3 size: 16 residues. The CDR3 nucleotides read TGTGCCAGCAGCCGTCCGGGGGACAGGACCGGATACGAGCAGTACTTC. Translation: CASSRPGDRTGYEQYF.

This clonotype was seen repeatedly, ten times or more. This chain links TRBV10-1 with TRBJ2-7; D is uncertain. The V end was cut by 4 bases, the J end by 6 bases, with 13 bases between. The V gene's germline CDR1 is WNHNN and CDR2 SYGVQD (reference sequence). The CDR3 runs 13 residues. The CDR3 here is CASSGTVGSEQYF. The CDR3 DNA is TGCGCCAGCAGTGGGACGGTGGGTTCCGAGCAGTACTTC.

A single count supports this clonotype. At one of its ends the junction is not consistent with the germline gene, which may arise from a read error. The V and J genes are TRBV6-1 and TRBJ2-3; D is possibly TRBD2 (6 bases). The CDR3 extends over 13 amino acids. Looked up from germline, CDR1 is MNHNS and CDR2 is SASEGT. CDR3: CASRTGVSDTRYF. In nucleotides, the CDR3 is TGTGCCAGCAGAACGGGAGTATCAGATACGCGGTATTTT.